A selection of T cell receptor beta chains follows, all from one sample in a study of shared clonotypes between healthy human individuals. Assay used: immunoSEQ multiplex PCR; TCRdb lists only in-frame clones, some missing. The data contain some 480,000 clones, 79% of them seen just once; the ten biggest clones take up 10% to 15%. The sample was PBMCs. These receptors all come from a woman in her thirties or forties in good health. Some clones in this sample may be carry-over from other donors' samples. Both conserved end residues are part of each CDR3. Fields, in order: J gene, CDR3 length, V gene, CDR3 protein.

TRBJ1-4 16 TRBV18 CASSQGQLATNEKLFF
TRBJ2-7 16 TRBV5-1 CASSLAPGVGSYEQYF
TRBJ2-5 15 TRBV7-2 CASSLGGLPQETQYF
TRBJ2-2 13 TRBV7-9 CASKEINTGELFF
TRBJ1-2 14 TRBV5-4 CASSPDRGPDGYTF
TRBJ2-7 13 TRBV7-9 CASRQSGGDDQYF
TRBJ2-5 13 TRBV10-3 CAISDREGETQYF
TRBJ2-2 15 TRBV7-2 CASSLSGSRGGELFF
TRBJ1-2 12 TRBV6-1 CASSADGYGYTF
TRBJ1-6 13 TRBV11-2 CASSLERGAPLHF
TRBJ2-1 12 TRBV6-6 CASAGLYNEQFF
TRBJ1-1 16 TRBV5-1 CASSIAPQGANTEAFF
TRBJ2-7 14 TRBV7-6 CASSLPGPGGEQYF
TRBJ1-1 14 TRBV19 CASSGAAVNTEAFF
TRBJ2-3 14 TRBV5-6 CASRRQGITDTQYF
TRBJ2-7 14 TRBV19 CASSAGTGLYEQYF
TRBJ2-1 13 TRBV6-6 CASRRVVRSEQFF
TRBJ2-1 17 TRBV4-1 CASSQAGFSLYNGEQFF
TRBJ1-1 14 TRBV6-7 CASSMGQPDTEAFF
TRBJ1-1 13 TRBV7-9 CASSLVRDPKTFF
TRBJ2-2 13 TRBV2 CASSVEGFRELFF
TRBJ2-7 15 TRBV28 CASSPPGQGGYEQYF
TRBJ2-2 14 TRBV7-3 CASSQDANTGELFF
TRBJ1-5 13 TRBV2 CATQGFGNQPQHF
TRBJ2-2 14 TRBV7-6 CASSLVARTGELFF
TRBJ1-1 14 TRBV11-2 CASSLDMAGTEAFF
TRBJ2-5 18 TRBV7-6 CASSSGLAGAQGGETQYF
TRBJ2-7 15 TRBV27 CASSLRGAGVHEQYF
TRBJ2-2 15 TRBV4-1 CASSLRTLNTGELFF
TRBJ1-6 15 TRBV27 CASSPTGQNNSPLHF
TRBJ2-1 14 TRBV5-1 CASSLVPGANEQFF
TRBJ2-1 15 TRBV15 CATSTSGSGYNEQFF
TRBJ2-5 18 TRBV5-1 CASSLAASGRGSTETQYF
TRBJ2-3 10 TRBV20-1 CSAYRDRVVF
TRBJ2-7 14 TRBV7-9 CASSLGQGANEQYF
TRBJ2-3 16 TRBV6-6 CASSKGQLTSTDTQYF
TRBJ2-2 17 TRBV7-2 CASSVDRARIDTGELFF
TRBJ2-4 14 TRBV4-1 CASSQAGAKNIQYF
TRBJ1-3 14 TRBV10-3 CAISEGQGGNTIYF
TRBJ2-7 13 TRBV10-1 CASSMSGSHEQYF
TRBJ2-3 16 TRBV11-3 CASSLVSSGGPDTQYF
TRBJ1-1 15 TRBV5-1 CASSFVQGAGTEAFF
TRBJ2-7 16 TRBV2 CASRQTQQGGSHEQYF
TRBJ1-2 15 TRBV7-2 CASSSTGTGGGGYTF
TRBJ2-2 14 TRBV7-2 CASSGTSTSGELFF
TRBJ2-6 14 TRBV6-1 CASSGDSGANVLTF
TRBJ2-5 15 TRBV12-2 CASRLRLAGGETQYF
TRBJ1-1 15 TRBV11-1 CASSPGPRGGTEAFF
NA 15 TRBV9 CASSVDQGLTGELFF
TRBJ2-1 19 TRBV28 CASSKNTGRGLAGYNEQFF
TRBJ2-5 14 TRBV10-3 CASQRQGEGETQYF
TRBJ2-7 13 TRBV4-2 CASSQPQGFGQYF
TRBJ1-4 14 TRBV30 CATGTGVTNEKLFF
NA 16 TRBV4-2 CASSQDFGGRSYEQYF
TRBJ2-1 15 TRBV27 CASSPEDYNYNEQFF